This T cell receptor (beta chain) was found in a study of blood T cells in healthy people across ages. Study context: The capture of about one barcoded beta molecule per two T cells was achieved by template switching.

This clonotype has only a few counts. Primed by a sample-barcoded 5' primer and a J-beta primer mix, a second PCR proceeded for about 6 to 11 cycles. MiXCR, applied by TCRdb to the 5' RACE reads, yields one record per CDR3 protein. The sample gives more than 650,000 distinct CDR3 sequences, approximately 21% of which show up once; about 20% is in the top ten. This CDR3 spans 16 amino acids. Germline CDR1 is SGHRS and CDR2 is YFSETQ. Losses at the gene ends were 2 bases for V and 0 bases for J; bases not matched to a gene: 5. The sample was blood. This TCR was sampled from a man in his 70s in good health. The gene calls are TRBV5-1 and TRBJ2-3, with 8 bases that match TRBD1. CDR3 DNA sequence: TGCGCCAGCAGCTTATTGACAGGGGCCAGCACAGATACGCAGTATTTT. This gives the protein CASSLLTGASTDTQYF.